This T cell receptor (beta chain) was identified in a study of T cells after yellow fever vaccination. V lost 4 bases and J 6 bases, leaving 11 bases between the germline ends. The germline CDR1 and CDR2 sequences are MDHEN and SYDVKM. The CDR3 is 13 residues long. About this clonotype itself: As yet, its antigen is unknown.

One entry per CDR3 protein results from TCRdb running MiXCR on the 5' RACE reads. The sample holds some 350,000 distinct CDR3 sequences, 4.1% seen once. Notes on the study in general: Detected again after the booster were most primary-vaccination clones, at approximately 96% CD4 and 70% to 90% CD8. The secondary T-cell response peaked on day 5, not day 15, but was weaker.

V and J are TRBV28 and TRBJ2-3; D is perhaps TRBD2 (5 bases). This receptor was identified in a man younger than 30 who received the YFV17D yellow fever vaccine. Sequencing was performed on PBMCs, taken 5 days after the yellow fever booster vaccination. DNA for the CDR3: TGTGCCAGCAGTTCCACTAGTCGGGATACGCAGTATTTT. It translates to CASSSTSRDTQYF.